What follows describes a single T cell receptor beta chain. From germline, CDR1 is LNHDA and CDR2 SQIVND (reference sequence). The CDR3 runs 14 residues. The V gene end was trimmed by 5 bases and the J gene end by 2 bases; junction bases not matched to a gene: 6. The data stem from a study of CD8+CD57+ T cells in acquired aplastic anemia. Study information: Sorting CD4+ and CD8+ cells gave DNA averaging approximately 2.9 ug.

Profiles of TCR beta VDJ and CDR3 were generated from a genomic DNA template. TCRdb reprocessed the reads with MiXCR, giving one entry per CDR3 protein. The sample yields about 270,000 distinct CDR3 sequences, approximately 86% seen once. Patients sequenced had flow cytometry evidence of CD8+CD57+ cell expansion. No therapy was given to patients before blood sampling. This chain uses TRBV19 with TRBJ2-7; 7 bases line up with TRBD1. Sequencing was done on a sample of sorted CD4+, CD8+, or CD8+CD57+ T cells (not recorded which) from PBMCs. The clonotype comes from a human donor with aplastic anemia. CDR3 region: CASSPIQGAYEQYF. The DNA for the CDR3 is TGTGCCAGTAGTCCCATCCAGGGGGCCTACGAGCAGTACTTC.